The rows below give T cell receptor beta chains drawn from one sample of a study of OX40 agonist ivuxolimab in advanced cancers. The repertoire was sequenced with immunoSEQ multiplex PCR; TCRdb's copy has only in-frame clones and lacks some. The table records roughly 66,000 clones, around 83% of them present only once. The sample consisted of CD4+ or CD8+ T cells sorted from blood, taken in a trial of the OX40 agonist ivuxolimab. The receptor source for this set is an adult with an advanced solid tumor such as melanoma, head and neck, liver or kidney cancer. The CDR3 runs from the conserved cysteine through the conserved F or W. The order of the fields is CDR3 DNA, CDR3 protein, J gene, V gene, clone size, D gene. D genes are given only for firm matches. Expanded clones get a size class; other rows say once, few or many, or leave the size out.

TGCGCCAGCAGAGGGGGCACAGATACGCAGTATTTT | CASRGGTDTQYF | TRBJ2-3 | TRBV10-1 | NA | NA
TGTGCCGGCCAGACAGGGAGAAACACTGAAGCTTTCTTT | CAGQTGRNTEAFF | TRBJ1-1 | TRBV30 | few | TRBD1
TGTGCCAGCAGTCGACAGGGGGGGGATACGCAGTATTTT | CASSRQGGDTQYF | TRBJ2-3 | TRBV2 | NA | TRBD1
TGTGCCAGCAGCCTCACGGGACTAGCTTCCCATGAGCAGTTCTTC | CASSLTGLASHEQFF | TRBJ2-1 | TRBV7-2 | NA | TRBD2
TGTGCCAGCAGCTTAGGCCAATTCCAGGCGCATGGCTACACCTTC | CASSLGQFQAHGYTF | TRBJ1-2 | TRBV7-9 | NA | NA
TGTGCCAGTAGTTTACTAGCGGAAAGCTCCTACGAGCAGTACTTC | CASSLLAESSYEQYF | TRBJ2-7 | TRBV19 | NA | TRBD2
TGTGCCAGCAGCTCACTAGCGCTCTCCAACGTCCTGACTTTC | CASSSLALSNVLTF | TRBJ2-6 | TRBV7-2 | once | TRBD2
TGTGCCAGCTCACCACCCACGGGAGGAGGCACAGATACGCAGTATTTT | CASSPPTGGGTDTQYF | TRBJ2-3 | TRBV18 | NA | TRBD2
TGTGCCAGCAGTGAAGCCCGGGGTCCAACCGGGGAGCTGTTTTTT | CASSEARGPTGELFF | TRBJ2-2 | TRBV2 | NA | NA
TGCGCCAGCAGCCAAGATAACAGGGAGAGTTACGAGCAGTACTTC | CASSQDNRESYEQYF | TRBJ2-7 | TRBV4-1 | once | NA
TGTGCCAGTAGTATTGATCCAGGGCCCGCAACTAATGAAAAACTGTTTTTT | CASSIDPGPATNEKLFF | TRBJ1-4 | TRBV19 | NA | NA
TGTGCCAGCAGTACCCAACAGCAGCTTAGGGGATTAACAGGGGGCTCAGATACGCAGTATTTT | CASSTQQQLRGLTGGSDTQYF | TRBJ2-3 | TRBV7-6 | NA | TRBD1
TGTGCCAGCAGCTTTGGGCAGGGACTCTCTGGCTACACCTTC | CASSFGQGLSGYTF | TRBJ1-2 | TRBV5-4 | NA | NA